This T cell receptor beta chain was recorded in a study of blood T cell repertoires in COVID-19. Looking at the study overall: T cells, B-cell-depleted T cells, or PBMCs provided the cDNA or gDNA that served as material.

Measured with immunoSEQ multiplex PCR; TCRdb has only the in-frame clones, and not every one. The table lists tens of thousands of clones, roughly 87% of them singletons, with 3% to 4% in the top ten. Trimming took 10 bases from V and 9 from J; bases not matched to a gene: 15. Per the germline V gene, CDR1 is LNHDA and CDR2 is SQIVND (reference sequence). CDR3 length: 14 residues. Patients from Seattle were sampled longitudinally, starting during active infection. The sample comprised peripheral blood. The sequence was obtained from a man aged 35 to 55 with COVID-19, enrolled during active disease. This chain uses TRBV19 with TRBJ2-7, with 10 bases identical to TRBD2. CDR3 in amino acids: CATSWTSGRSWQYF. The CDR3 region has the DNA TGTGCCACCAGTTGGACTAGCGGACGATCGTGGCAGTACTTC.